The entry below gives a single T cell receptor beta chain sequence along with its context. Antigen unknown. V was clipped by 7 bases and J by 1 base; unmatched bases: 20. The V gene's germline CDR1 is SQVTM and CDR2 ANQGSEA. The CDR3 extends over 18 amino acids. The sample belongs to a study of CD8 T cells in ankylosing spondylitis. Notes on the study in general: Disease-linked clones reportedly showed significant enrichment in matched ankylosing spondylitis synovial fluid. Disease-linked clones bore a CD8+ phenotype, appearing relatively rarely in peripheral blood. For ankylosing spondylitis blood, a TCR beta motif of roughly 8 highly homologous variants appeared characteristic. Some of the motif variants had earlier been found in reactive arthritis patients' fluid and blood.

TCRdb called the 5' RACE reads again in MiXCR, with one record for every CDR3 protein. Altogether some 30,000 distinct CDR3 sequences are present, 14% being singletons, with the ten largest covering 36%. This chain links TRBV29-1 with TRBJ2-3, with 7 positions matching TRBD2. This receptor was taken from a male donor with ankylosing spondylitis or in good health (not recorded which). The sequenced material came from blood. The CDR3 here is CSATLGSSGTWGTDTQYF. CDR3 bases: TGCAGCGCCACTCTCGGGTCTAGCGGAACCTGGGGCACAGATACGCAGTATTTT.